One sample yielded the 11 T cell receptor beta chains listed below, sequenced in a study of blood T cell repertoires in COVID-19. The data were produced by immunoSEQ multiplex PCR, yet TCRdb's version contains in-frame clones alone and is incomplete. The sample carries about 160,000 clones, approximately 90% recorded once. Sequencing was carried out using peripheral blood. The receptors shown here come from a woman in her seventies with COVID-19, enrolled during active disease.

The chain links TRBV6-6 to TRBJ1-6; TRBD1 agrees at 7 bases. Germline values: CDR1 MNHNY, CDR2 SVGAGI (reference sequence). CDR3 length equals 16 residues. The V and J ends lost 5 bases and 5 bases, in that order; junction bases with no gene match: 9. As DNA, the CDR3 is TGTGCCAGCAGTCGATCGGGACAGACTAATAATTCACCCCTCCACTTT. Amino acids: CASSRSGQTNNSPLHF.

The rearrangement joins TRBV15 to TRBJ2-2; no reliable D call. This CDR3 spans 15 amino acids. The V and J ends lost 0 bases and 2 bases respectively, with 7 bases between them. CDR1 LNHNV and CDR2 YYDKDF come from the germline V gene (reference sequence). CDR3 nucleotides: TGTGCCACCAGCAGAGATTCACATAACACCGGGGAGCTGTTTTTT. Its protein is CATSRDSHNTGELFF.

V gene TRBV2 combines with J gene TRBJ2-7; weak D call: TRBD1 (6 bases). CDR3 length: 14 residues. Trimming cost V 8 bases and J 3 bases, with 17 bases left between them. The germline gives CDR1 SNHLY, CDR2 FYNNEI. CDR3 nucleotide sequence: TGTGCCAGCTTACAGGGAGTTATGAGCTACGAGCAGTACTTC. Translated: CASLQGVMSYEQYF. Combining the CDR3 with reference TRBV2 and TRBJ2-7 gives the whole variable domain EPEVTQTPSHQVTQMGQEVILRCVPISNHLYFYWYRQILGQKVEFLVSFYNNEISEKSEIFDDQFSVERPDGSNFTLKIRSTKLEDSAMYFCASLQGVMSYEQYFGPGTRLTVT.

The CDR3 DNA is TGTGCCAGCAAGCCGACCGGAGGTGAAGCTTTCTTT. Translating it yields CASKPTGGEAFF. The chain recombines TRBV3-1 (or the pseudogene TRBV3-2) with TRBJ1-1; D is unclear. V gave up 7 bases and J gave up 7 bases, with 13 bases separating them. The germline gives CDR1 LGHDT, CDR2 YNNKEL (reference sequence). The CDR3 length is 12 residues.

This clone appeared a few times. The chain has TRBV19 and TRBJ1-5; no clear D gene. Between the trimmed V and J ends, which lost 5 bases and 5 bases, there was a span of 10 bases. There are 13 residues in the CDR3. Germline values: CDR1 LNHDA, CDR2 SQIVND (reference sequence). In DNA form, the CDR3 reads TGTGCCAGTAGTGCGGGGTCGGATCAGCCCCAGCATTTT. Its translation is CASSAGSDQPQHF.

This clone was seen a single time. The chain uses TRBV7-2 and TRBJ1-5, with 8 positions matching TRBD1. Germline lookup yields CDR1 SGHTA and CDR2 FQGNSA. The CDR3 runs to 14 residues. J gave up 2 bases and V 8 bases, and 5 bases lay outside the gene matches. The CDR3 spells CASGRGLGNQPQHF. The CDR3 DNA is TGTGCCAGCGGCAGGGGGCTAGGCAATCAGCCCCAGCATTTT.

The chain recombines TRBV7-2 with TRBJ2-7; TRBD2 matches 10 bases. After removal of 3 bases from V and 5 bases from J, the junction contained 1 base not matched to a gene. CDR1 SGHTA and CDR2 FQGNSA come from the germline V gene. This CDR3 is 13 amino acids long. For the CDR3, the DNA is TGTGCCAGCAGCTTCCTAGCGGGGGACGAGCAGTACTTC. It specifies CASSFLAGDEQYF.

V and J are TRBV3-1 (or the pseudogene TRBV3-2) and TRBJ1-1; no reliable D call. Per the germline V gene, CDR1 is LGHDT and CDR2 is YNNKEL (reference sequence). Deletions cut 2 bases from V and 1 base from J, with 11 bases between. This CDR3 has 15 amino acids. The chain's CDR3 is CASSQRGGGNTEAFF. CDR3 nucleotide sequence: TGTGCCAGCAGCCAACGGGGTGGTGGGAACACTGAAGCTTTCTTT.

The chain recombines TRBV5-1 with TRBJ1-1; 7 bases line up with TRBD1. In germline, CDR1 is SGHRS, CDR2 YFSETQ. Trimming cost V 3 bases and J 1 base; bases outside gene matches: 6. The CDR3 totals 15 residues. CDR3 loop: CASSWRQGRNTEAFF. Written as DNA, the CDR3 is TGCGCCAGCAGCTGGCGACAGGGCCGGAACACTGAAGCTTTCTTT.

V gene TRBV4-1 combines with J gene TRBJ1-2; 8 bases are a match to TRBD1. In germline, CDR1 is MGHRA, CDR2 YSYEKL. V was clipped by 0 bases and J by 5 bases; unmatched bases: 5. This CDR3 has 15 amino acids. The CDR3 here is CASSQDSDRAYGYTF. In nucleotides, the CDR3 is TGCGCCAGCAGCCAAGATTCGGACAGGGCTTATGGCTACACCTTC.

The J gene is TRBJ1-1, the V gene TRBV28; 8 bases are shared with TRBD1. The germline CDR1 and CDR2 sequences are MDHEN and SYDVKM. Trimming removed 2 bases from V and 8 bases from J; junction bases left unmatched: 4. CDR3 length: 13 amino acids. CDR3 region: CASSLARDREAFF. CDR3 DNA sequence: TGTGCCAGCAGTTTAGCCCGGGACAGGGAAGCTTTCTTT. The full variable domain, completed using reference TRBV28 and TRBJ1-1, is DVKVTQSSRYLVKRTGEKVFLECVQDMDHENMFWYRQDPGLGLRLIYFSYDVKMKEKGDIPEGYSVSREKKERFSLILESASTNQTSMYLCASSLARDREAFFGQGTRLTVV.